The clone carrying this T cell receptor beta chain was detected once. The data were obtained in a study of blood T cell repertoires in COVID-19. About the research overall: The United States, Italy and Spain supplied acute and convalescent COVID-19 samples. In each case, the material was cDNA or gDNA derived from T cells, B-cell-depleted T cells, or PBMCs.

Under the authors' procedure: Nucleated cell counts were estimated from reference gene primer amplification. Here immunoSEQ multiplex PCR was the method, and the copy in TCRdb shows in-frame clones only, minus some. D and trimming come from the DNA, and the V and J calls and clone size come from that table. Of roughly 500,000 clones listed, roughly 85% were seen once; the top ten hold 3.2%. This TCR came from a human donor in a cohort sampled during active COVID-19. Source material: peripheral blood.

The CDR3 spells CASVGWERLGTRDWETQYF. CDR3 sequence (DNA): TGTGCCAGCGTCGGGTGGGAGCGACTTGGGACTAGAGATTGGGAGACCCAGTACTTC. The gene calls are TRBV27 and TRBJ2-5, with 8 bases fitting TRBD2. V shed 8 bases, J shed 5 bases, and the junction held 25 bases outside the gene matches. The CDR3 runs to 19 residues. CDR1 and CDR2 (germline): MNHEY, SMNVEV (reference sequence).